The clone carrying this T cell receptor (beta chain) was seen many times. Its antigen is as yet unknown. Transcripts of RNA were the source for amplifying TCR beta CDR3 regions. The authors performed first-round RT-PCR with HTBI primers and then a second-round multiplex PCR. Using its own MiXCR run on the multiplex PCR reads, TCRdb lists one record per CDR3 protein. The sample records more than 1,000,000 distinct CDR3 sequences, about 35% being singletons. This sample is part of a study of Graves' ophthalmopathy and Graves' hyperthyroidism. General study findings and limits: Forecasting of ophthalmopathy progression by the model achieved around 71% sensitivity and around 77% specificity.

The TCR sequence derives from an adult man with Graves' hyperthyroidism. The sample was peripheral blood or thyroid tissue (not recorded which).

In DNA, the CDR3 is TGTGCCAGCAGTCCCCCCCCTGGCGTCGAGCAGTACTTC. This translates into CASSPPPGVEQYF. The J gene is TRBJ2-7, the V gene TRBV12-3 or TRBV12-4, with D uncertain. The CDR3 runs 13 residues. V lost 5 bases to trimming and J lost 6 bases, with 14 bases between them.